This T cell receptor (beta chain) was captured in a study of technical replicates of blood from a few donors. The CDR3 has 14 residues. CDR1 and CDR2 from the germline V gene are LNHDA and SQIVND (reference sequence). V lost 3 bases, J lost 8 bases, and 14 bases lay in between. Here immunoSEQ multiplex PCR was the method, and the copy in TCRdb shows in-frame clones only, minus some. The sample holds 80,000 or so clones, 90% to 95% seen once. This chain links TRBV19 with TRBJ2-1; weak D call: TRBD2 (5 bases). Sequencing input: T cells isolated from PBMCs. The origin of this receptor is a human donor in good health. CDR3 nucleotides: TGTGCCAGTAGTATGCAGGAGAGGGTGGATGAGCAGTTCTTC. Translated, it gives CASSMQERVDEQFF.